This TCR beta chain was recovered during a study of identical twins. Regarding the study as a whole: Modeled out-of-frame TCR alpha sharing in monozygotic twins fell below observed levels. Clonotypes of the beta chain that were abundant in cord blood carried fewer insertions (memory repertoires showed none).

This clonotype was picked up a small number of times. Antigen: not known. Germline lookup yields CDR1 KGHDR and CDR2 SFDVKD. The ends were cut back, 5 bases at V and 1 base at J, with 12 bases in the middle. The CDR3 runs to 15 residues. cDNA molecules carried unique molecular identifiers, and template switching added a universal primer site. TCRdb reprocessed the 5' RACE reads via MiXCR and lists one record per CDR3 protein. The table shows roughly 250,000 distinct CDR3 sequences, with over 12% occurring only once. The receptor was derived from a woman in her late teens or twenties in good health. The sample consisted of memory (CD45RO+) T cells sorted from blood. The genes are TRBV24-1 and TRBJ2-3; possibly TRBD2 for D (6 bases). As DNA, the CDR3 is TGTGCCACCAGTGTCGGCGGGACCGGCACAGATACGCAGTATTTT. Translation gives CATSVGGTGTDTQYF.